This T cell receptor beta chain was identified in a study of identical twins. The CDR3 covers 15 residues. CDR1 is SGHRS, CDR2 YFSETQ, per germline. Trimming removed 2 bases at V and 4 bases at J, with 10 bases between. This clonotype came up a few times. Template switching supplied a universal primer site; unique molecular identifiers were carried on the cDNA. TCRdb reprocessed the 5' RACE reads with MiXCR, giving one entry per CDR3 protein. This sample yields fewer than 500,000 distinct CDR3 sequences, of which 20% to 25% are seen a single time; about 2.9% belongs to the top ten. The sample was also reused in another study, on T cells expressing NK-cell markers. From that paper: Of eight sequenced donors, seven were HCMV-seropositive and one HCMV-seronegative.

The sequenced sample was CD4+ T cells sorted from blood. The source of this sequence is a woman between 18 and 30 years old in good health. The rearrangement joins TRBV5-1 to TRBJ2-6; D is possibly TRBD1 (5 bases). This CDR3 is CASSFEGVGANVLTF. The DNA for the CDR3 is TGCGCCAGCAGCTTTGAAGGGGTAGGGGCCAACGTCCTGACTTTC.